This record looks at one TCR beta chain sequence and its context. This sample was taken from a study of monozygotic twins with inflammatory bowel disease. TCRdb reprocessed the 5' RACE reads, with one entry per CDR3 protein and no DNA. The data show hundreds of thousands of distinct CDR3 sequences, and the top ten clones hold about 2.4%. CDR1 MNHNS and CDR2 SASEGT come from the germline V gene. This CDR3 contains 12 residues. This clonotype was sampled from a human donor with ulcerative colitis or Crohn's disease, or a healthy co-twin of an affected twin (not recorded which). Material: blood. The genes are TRBV6-1 and TRBJ2-7; checking the TCRdb D call of TRBD2 is not possible without DNA. Here the CDR3 reads CASRLAISEQYF.